The rows below give T cell receptor beta chains drawn from one sample of a study of response to subunit inactivated influenza vaccine. Using its own MiXCR run on the RT-PCR reads, TCRdb lists one record per CDR3 protein. The sample contains fewer than 200,000 distinct CDR3 sequences, around 9.2% of which appear only once. The source material was non-naive T cells sorted from PBMCs, sampled on the day of vaccination. All receptors derive from a man over 45 who received an inactivated influenza vaccine. CDR3s include the opening cysteine and the closing phenylalanine or tryptophan. The D gene is left open where the match is weak. Not all rows give a size; the values are once, few, many and, for expanded clones, a class.

size | J | D | V | CDR3 | DNA
many | TRBJ2-5 | TRBD1 | TRBV20-1 | CSAQIPGQGSETQYF | TGCAGTGCGCAAATACCGGGACAGGGGTCCGAGACCCAGTACTTC
many | TRBJ2-1 | TRBD2 | TRBV6-5 | CASSYSPGGRGSYNEQFF | TGTGCCAGCAGTTACTCACCAGGCGGGAGGGGATCCTACAATGAGCAGTTCTTC
many | TRBJ2-2 | . | TRBV3-1 | CASSGRLGVAGELFF | TGTGCCAGCAGCGGTCGCTTAGGGGTGGCCGGGGAGCTGTTTTTT
. | TRBJ2-7 | TRBD2 | TRBV18 | CASSLREGDEQYF | TGTGCCAGCTCACTTCGGGAGGGCGACGAGCAGTACTTC
. | TRBJ2-5 | . | TRBV18 | CASSPRPGPRETQYF | TGTGCCAGCTCACCAAGGCCTGGACCTCGAGAGACCCAGTACTTC
few | TRBJ1-1 | TRBD1 | TRBV12-3/TRBV12-4 | CASSPGGMVTEAFF | TGTGCCAGCAGCCCAGGGGGCATGGTCACTGAAGCTTTCTTT
many | TRBJ2-2 | . | TRBV12-3/TRBV12-4 | CAIRGGTGSTGELFF | TGTGCCATCCGGGGGGGGACAGGGAGCACCGGGGAGCTGTTTTTT
many | TRBJ2-7 | . | TRBV7-9 | CASSLGYSEQYF | TGTGCCAGCAGCTTAGGATACAGCGAGCAGTACTTC
. | TRBJ2-5 | TRBD2 | TRBV6-1 | CASRPTGLGSRETQYF | TGTGCCAGCAGGCCCACGGGACTAGGGAGCAGGGAGACCCAGTACTTC
. | TRBJ1-1 | . | TRBV3-1 | CASSQGGWNTEAFF | TGTGCCAGCAGCCAAGGCGGTTGGAACACTGAAGCTTTCTTT
. | TRBJ2-3 | . | TRBV20-1 | CSARDQSAGSNTQYF | TGCAGTGCTAGAGATCAATCGGCGGGGTCCAATACGCAGTATTTT
many | TRBJ1-6 | TRBD1 | TRBV4-3 | CASSQEYGRGNSPLHF | TGCGCCAGCAGCCAAGAATATGGCAGGGGGAATTCACCCCTCCACTTT
. | TRBJ2-1 | . | TRBV3-1 | CASSQQRGAYNEEFF | TGTGCCAGCAGCCAACAAAGGGGGGCATACAATGAGGAGTTCTTC
few | TRBJ2-7 | . | TRBV7-9 | CASSPPAADGYEQYF | TGTGCCAGCAGCCCACCGGCTGCGGACGGCTACGAGCAGTACTTC
few | TRBJ1-1 | TRBD1 | TRBV29-1 | CSGRQGMNTEAFF | TGCAGCGGACGACAGGGGATGAACACTGAAGCTTTCTTT
many | TRBJ2-4 | TRBD2 | TRBV6-5 | CASSYSGGLAGRNIQYF | TGTGCCAGCAGTTACTCGGGTGGACTAGCGGGACGAAACATTCAGTACTTC
many | TRBJ1-2 | . | TRBV4-3 | CASSQATVNYGYTF | TGCGCCAGCAGCCAAGCCACAGTTAACTATGGCTACACCTTC
. | TRBJ2-5 | . | TRBV18 | CASSPAGLGSKETQYF | TGTGCCAGCTCACCAGCCGGGTTGGGTAGTAAGGAGACCCAGTACTTC
few | TRBJ1-2 | . | TRBV5-1 | CASKDSQLNYGYTF | TGCGCCAGCAAGGACAGCCAGCTTAACTATGGCTACACCTTC
. | TRBJ2-4 | . | TRBV6-1 | CASTKRINRVTAKNIQYF | TGTGCCAGCACCAAAAGAATTAACCGGGTTACAGCCAAAAACATTCAGTACTTC